This note documents a single TCR beta chain sequence. TCRdb used MiXCR to reprocess the RT-PCR reads, holding one entry per CDR3 protein. In the table there are approximately 500,000 distinct CDR3 sequences, 20% to 25% of which are singletons. The V gene end was trimmed by 2 bases and the J gene end by 9 bases; junction bases not matched to a gene: 13. The CDR3 has 17 amino acids. Germline V gene data show CDR1 as DFQATT and CDR2 as SNEGSKA (reference sequence). This sample is part of a study of response to subunit inactivated influenza vaccine. This sample also appeared in a second study, on T cells expressing NK-cell markers. That source adds: In generating TCR beta cDNA, 5'RACE template switching with UMIs was used. Repertoires of TCR beta were obtained from T cells sorted as CD3+CD56+NKG2C+, CD3+CD56+NKG2C- and CD3+CD56-NKG2C+. Most of the eight sequenced donors tested HCMV-seropositive; one tested seronegative. Restricting sorting to alpha-beta TCR T cells was achieved in several experiments by an anti-gamma-delta TCR antibody. Dominant NKG2C+ clonotypes made up roughly 1.0-7.0% of CD8+ T cells in several donors.

The sequenced sample was CD4+ T cells sorted from PBMCs, obtained 11 to 12 days after vaccination. This chain links TRBV20-1 with TRBJ1-6, with 10 positions matching TRBD1. This clonotype originated in a man aged 50-60 years who received an inactivated influenza vaccine. As DNA, the CDR3 is TGCAGTGCTAGATTCTCTGGCCCCGGGACAGGGGTTTCACCCCTCCACTTT. Residues: CSARFSGPGTGVSPLHF.